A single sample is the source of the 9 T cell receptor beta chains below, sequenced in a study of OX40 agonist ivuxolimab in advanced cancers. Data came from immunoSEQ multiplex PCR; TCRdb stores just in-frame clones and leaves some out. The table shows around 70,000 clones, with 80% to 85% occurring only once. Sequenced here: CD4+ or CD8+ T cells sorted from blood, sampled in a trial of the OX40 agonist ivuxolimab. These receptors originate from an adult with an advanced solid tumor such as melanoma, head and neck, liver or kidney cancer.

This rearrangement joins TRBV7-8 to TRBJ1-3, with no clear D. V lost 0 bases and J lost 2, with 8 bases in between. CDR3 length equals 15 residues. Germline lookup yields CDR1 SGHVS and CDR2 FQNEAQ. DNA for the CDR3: TGTGCCAGCAGCTTAGCGCTGGGGACTGGAAACACCATATATTTT. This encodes CASSLALGTGNTIYF.

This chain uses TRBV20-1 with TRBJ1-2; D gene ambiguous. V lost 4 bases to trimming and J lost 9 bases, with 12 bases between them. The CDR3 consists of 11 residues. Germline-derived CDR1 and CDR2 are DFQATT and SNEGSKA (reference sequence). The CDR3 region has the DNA TGCAGTGCTAACTCTCAATCTAGCTACACCTTC. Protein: CSANSQSSYTF.

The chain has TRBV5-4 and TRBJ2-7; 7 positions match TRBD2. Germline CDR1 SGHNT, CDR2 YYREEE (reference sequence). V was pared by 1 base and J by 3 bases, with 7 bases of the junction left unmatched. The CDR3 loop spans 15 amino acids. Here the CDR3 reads CASSLSLAANYEQYF. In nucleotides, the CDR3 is TGTGCCAGCAGCTTGTCTCTAGCGGCAAACTACGAGCAGTACTTC.

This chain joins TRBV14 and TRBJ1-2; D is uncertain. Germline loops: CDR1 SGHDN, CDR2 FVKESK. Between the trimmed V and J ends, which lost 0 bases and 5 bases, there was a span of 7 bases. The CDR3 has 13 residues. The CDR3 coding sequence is TGTGCCAGCAGCCAAGACTGGACGTATGGCTACACCTTC. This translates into CASSQDWTYGYTF.

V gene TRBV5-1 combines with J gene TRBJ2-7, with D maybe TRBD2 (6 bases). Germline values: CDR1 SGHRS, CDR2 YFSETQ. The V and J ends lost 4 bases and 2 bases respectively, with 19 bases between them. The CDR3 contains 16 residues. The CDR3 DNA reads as TGCGCCAGCAGCGAGCGCCGGGGGAGCGCGACCTACGAGCAGTACTTC. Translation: CASSERRGSATYEQYF.

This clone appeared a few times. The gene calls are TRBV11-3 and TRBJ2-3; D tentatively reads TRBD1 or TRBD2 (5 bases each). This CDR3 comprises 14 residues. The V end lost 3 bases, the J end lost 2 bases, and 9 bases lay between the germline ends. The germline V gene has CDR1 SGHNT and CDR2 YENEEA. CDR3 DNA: TGTGCCAGCAGCTTGGGGGAAACCACAGATACGCAGTATTTT. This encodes CASSLGETTDTQYF.

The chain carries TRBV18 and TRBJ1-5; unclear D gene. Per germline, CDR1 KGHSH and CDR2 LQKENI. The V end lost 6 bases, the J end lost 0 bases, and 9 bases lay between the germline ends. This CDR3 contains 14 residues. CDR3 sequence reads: CASSRLDSNQPQHF. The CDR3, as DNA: TGTGCCAGCTCCCGACTGGATAGCAATCAGCCCCAGCATTTT.

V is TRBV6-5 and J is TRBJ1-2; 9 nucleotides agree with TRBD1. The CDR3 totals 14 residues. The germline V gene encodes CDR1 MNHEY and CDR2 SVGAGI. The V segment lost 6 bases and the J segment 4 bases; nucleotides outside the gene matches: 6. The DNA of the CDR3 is TGTGCCAGCAGCCGGGACAGGGCCTTCTATGGCTACACCTTC. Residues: CASSRDRAFYGYTF.

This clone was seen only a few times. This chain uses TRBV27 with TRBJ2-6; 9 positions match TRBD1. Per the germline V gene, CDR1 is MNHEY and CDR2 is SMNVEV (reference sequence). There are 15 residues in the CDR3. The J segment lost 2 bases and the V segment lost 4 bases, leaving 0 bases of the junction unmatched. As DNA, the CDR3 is TGTGCCAGCAGTTGGACAGGGGCTGGGGCCAACGTCCTGACTTTC. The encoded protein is CASSWTGAGANVLTF.